The 13 T cell receptor beta chains below come from one sample, sequenced in a study of vaccination effects on CD4 cells after COVID-19. These receptors lack a known antigen. Once cultured for roughly 10 days, the cells underwent separation to obtain CD4+ T cells. Participants each got two BNT162b2 or mRNA-1273 vaccine doses. Here immunoSEQ multiplex PCR was the method, and the copy in TCRdb shows in-frame clones only, minus some. The profile shows over 9,000 clones, about 75% of them singletons. Sequencing was performed on CD4+ T cells from PBMCs cultured without peptide, taken after COVID-19 vaccination. All receptors derive from a human donor who received a COVID-19 vaccine.

The chain combines TRBV6-1 with TRBJ1-2, with no clear D. This CDR3 region has 14 residues. Looked up from germline, CDR1 is MNHNS and CDR2 is SASEGT. Trimming stripped 1 base from V and 8 bases from J, with 14 bases between. CDR3 region: CASSEDARARGYTF. CDR3 nucleotides: TGTGCCAGCAGTGAAGACGCTCGAGCCCGGGGCTACACCTTC.

The J gene is TRBJ2-1, the V gene TRBV2, with 12 bases lining up with TRBD2. V lost 6 bases, J lost 5 bases, and 8 bases stayed unmatched. CDR1 and CDR2 from the germline V gene are SNHLY and FYNNEI. This CDR3 contains 16 residues. The DNA of the CDR3 is TGTGCCAGCAGCTACCAACTAGCGGGGGGTAACAATGAGCAGTTCTTC. Its protein is CASSYQLAGGNNEQFF.

This clone has only a few counts. The gene calls are TRBV9 and TRBJ1-6; D not resolved. This CDR3 has 15 amino acids. Per the germline V gene, CDR1 is SGDLS and CDR2 is YYNGEE. V was clipped by 0 bases and J by 10 bases, with 14 bases between them. CDR3 in amino acids: CASSVVMAGRSPLHF. The CDR3 DNA is TGTGCCAGCAGCGTAGTAATGGCAGGTCGATCACCCCTCCACTTT.

This clone was detected a few times. The chain employs TRBV5-1 and TRBJ2-3; no firm D call. Germline CDR1 SGHRS, CDR2 YFSETQ. V lost 0 bases and J lost 5, with 13 bases in between. The CDR3 has 15 residues. The CDR3 DNA is TGCGCCAGCAGCTTGGCGGCGGTGGGCGGAGATACGCAGTATTTT. Translation: CASSLAAVGGDTQYF.

The CDR3 coding sequence is TGCGCCAGCAGCTACTCCGGGACTAGAGTTGGCGAGCAGTACTTC. This translates into CASSYSGTRVGEQYF. V usage is TRBV5-1 and J usage is TRBJ2-7; 8 nucleotides match TRBD2. V lost 3 bases, J lost 6 bases, and 11 bases stayed unmatched. From germline, CDR1 is SGHRS and CDR2 YFSETQ. CDR3 length: 15 residues. Full variable domain (outside the CDR3, taken from reference TRBV5-1 and TRBJ2-7): KAGVTQTPRYLIKTRGQQVTLSCSPISGHRSVSWYQQTPGQGLQFLFEYFSETQRNKGNFPGRFSGRQFSNSRSEMNVSTLELGDSALYLCASSYSGTRVGEQYFGPGTRLTVT.

The chain's CDR3 is CASSLSVSTDTQYF. DNA of the CDR3: TGCGCCAGCAGCTTAAGCGTTAGCACAGATACGCAGTATTTT. This chain joins TRBV5-1 and TRBJ2-3; D gene uncertain. Germline values: CDR1 SGHRS, CDR2 YFSETQ. V was cut by 2 bases and J by 0 bases, with 7 bases left in between. The CDR3 is made up of 14 amino acids.

The chain recombines TRBV18 with TRBJ2-7, with D uncertain. Trimming removed 3 bases from V and 3 bases from J, with 12 bases in between. CDR1 and CDR2 from the germline V gene are KGHSH and LQKENI. The CDR3 spans 14 residues. The CDR3: CASSPPGWSYEQYF. The CDR3 bases are TGTGCCAGCTCACCTCCCGGGTGGAGCTACGAGCAGTACTTC.

The chain carries TRBV7-6 and TRBJ1-5, with 7 nucleotides matching TRBD1. V dropped 1 base and J dropped 7; count of bases not matched to a gene: 7. This CDR3 region has 15 residues. Germline V CDR1 and CDR2: SGHVS, FNYEAQ. The CDR3 reads CASSLGSAGQQPQHF. The CDR3 bases are TGTGCCAGCAGCTTAGGGAGCGCGGGACAGCAGCCCCAGCATTTT.

V gene TRBV30 combines with J gene TRBJ2-1, with D uncertain. Trimming took 6 bases from V and 7 from J, leaving 1 base between them. CDR3 length: 8 amino acids. Germline CDR1 GTSNPN, CDR2 SVGIG (reference sequence). In nucleotides, the CDR3 is TGTGCCTGTAATGAGCAGTTCTTC. It specifies CACNEQFF.

The chain employs TRBV9 and TRBJ2-7; TRBD1 matches at 9 bases. V lost 4 bases to trimming and J lost 4 bases; unmatched junction nucleotides: 6. From germline, CDR1 is SGDLS and CDR2 YYNGEE. The CDR3 is made up of 14 amino acids. The CDR3 region is CASSFGTGKYEQYF. The CDR3 bases are TGTGCCAGCAGCTTCGGGACAGGGAAGTACGAGCAGTACTTC. Variable domain in full (rest from reference TRBV9 and TRBJ2-7): DSGVTQTPKHLITATGQRVTLRCSPRSGDLSVYWYQQSLDQGLQFLIQYYNGEERAKGNILERFSAQQFPDLHSELNLSSLELGDSALYFCASSFGTGKYEQYFGPGTRLTVT.

This chain uses TRBV6-4 with TRBJ2-3; 9 nucleotides align to TRBD1. Germline assignment: CDR1 MRHNA and CDR2 SNTAGT. V lost 8 bases to trimming and J lost 2 bases; unmatched junction nucleotides: 2. This CDR3 comprises 13 residues. DNA for the CDR3: TGTGCCAGCGGGACAGGGCACACAGATACGCAGTATTTT. Encoded protein: CASGTGHTDTQYF.

The rearrangement joins TRBV29-1 to TRBJ1-3; tentatively, D is TRBD1 (5 bases). V shed 3 bases and J shed 1 base, with 13 bases lying between them. This CDR3 region has 15 residues. Germline V gene sequence: CDR1 SQVTM, CDR2 ANQGSEA. The CDR3 protein is CSVDWGEGSGNTIYF. The DNA for the CDR3 is TGCAGCGTTGACTGGGGCGAGGGGTCTGGAAACACCATATATTTT. Looking up the rest from reference TRBV29-1 and TRBJ1-3 gives the full variable domain: SAVISQKPSRDICQRGTSLTIQCQVDSQVTMMFWYRQQPGQSLTLIATANQGSEATYESGFVIDKFPISRPNLTFSTLTVSNMSPEDSSIYLCSVDWGEGSGNTIYFGEGSWLTVV.

V and J are TRBV18 and TRBJ1-6; D gene ambiguous. Germline assignment: CDR1 KGHSH and CDR2 LQKENI. The germline V and J ends were trimmed by 2 bases and 10 bases, with 9 bases remaining between them. This CDR3 region has 13 residues. This CDR3 reads CASSPGVESPLHF. In nucleotides, the CDR3 is TGTGCCAGCTCACCAGGGGTGGAATCACCCCTCCACTTT.